This passage covers 5 T cell receptor beta chains from one sample sequenced in a study of early T cells in non-severe SARS-CoV-2 infection. TCRdb reprocessed the 5' RACE reads with MiXCR, giving one entry per CDR3 protein. Here the sample spans tens of thousands of distinct CDR3 sequences, roughly 6.1% being singletons. The source was whole blood, collected at baseline. These receptors all stem from an adult who was a healthcare worker with PCR-confirmed SARS-CoV-2 infection or an uninfected control (not recorded which).

This clonotype was observed many times. V gene TRBV3-1 combines with J gene TRBJ2-7; D is uncertain. Germline lookup yields CDR1 LGHDT and CDR2 YNNKEL (reference sequence). CDR3 length equals 11 residues. Trimming stripped 0 bases from V and 7 bases from J, with 4 bases between. CDR3 coding DNA: TGTGCCAGCAGCCAAGAGGGTGAGCAGTACTTC. Its translation is CASSQEGEQYF.

In its sample, this clonotype was seen many times. The V and J genes are TRBV5-6 and TRBJ2-5; 9 positions agree with TRBD1. Germline V gives CDR1 SGHDT, CDR2 YYEEEE. The ends lost 4 bases at V and 5 bases at J; junction bases unmatched: 3. This CDR3 comprises 13 residues. CDR3 DNA sequence: TGTGCCAGCAGCCGGGGACAGGGCGAGACCCAGTACTTC. Its translation: CASSRGQGETQYF.

This clonotype has only a few counts. This sequence joins TRBV12-3 or TRBV12-4 and TRBJ1-5; D is uncertain. V was shortened by 3 bases and J by 3 bases, with 6 bases between the two germline ends. CDR3 length equals 13 residues. The CDR3 spells CASSFSYNQPQHF. Written as DNA, the CDR3 is TGTGCCAGCAGTTTCAGTTACAATCAGCCCCAGCATTTT.

This clonotype was observed at least ten times. The rearrangement links TRBV7-2 to TRBJ2-3, with 10 bases that match TRBD1. Germline V gives CDR1 SGHTA, CDR2 FQGNSA. This CDR3 has 18 residues. The V gene end was trimmed by 1 base and the J gene end by 6 bases; junction bases not matched to a gene: 13. The CDR3 bases are TGTGCCAGCAGCTTAGGAGAATACTCCGGGACAGGGGCCGATACGCAGTATTTT. This gives the protein CASSLGEYSGTGADTQYF.

The rearrangement joins TRBV12-3 or TRBV12-4 to TRBJ2-2; no firm D call. Trimming took 0 bases from V and 2 from J, leaving 10 bases between them. This CDR3 spans 16 amino acids. Here the CDR3 reads CASSLARQINTGELFF. In nucleotides, the CDR3 is TGTGCCAGCAGTTTAGCGCGGCAGATAAACACCGGGGAGCTGTTTTTT.